Below, 20 T cell receptor beta chains from the same sample are listed, as sequenced in a study of T cell responses to AZD1222 COVID-19 vaccine. Some clones are missing from TCRdb's copy, which holds only in-frame ones; the method was immunoSEQ multiplex PCR. In the table there are 70,000 to 95,000 clones, 85% to 90% of which are singletons. Here the sequenced sample was peripheral blood, taken on day 0 of MenACWY control vaccination. These receptor sequences come from an adult in good health.

This chain connects TRBV4-1 to TRBJ1-5; D call uncertain. The CDR3 sequence is 15 residues long. Trimming shortened V by 0 bases and J by 0 bases, and 6 bases separated the two germline ends. Germline-derived CDR1 and CDR2 are MGHRA and YSYEKL. The CDR3 DNA reads TGCGCCAGCAGCCAAGATGCGTATAGCAATCAGCCCCAGCATTTT. Translated: CASSQDAYSNQPQHF.

The V call is TRBV5-1, the J call TRBJ1-2; D gene ambiguous. Germline assignment: CDR1 SGHRS and CDR2 YFSETQ. V lost 3 bases to trimming and J lost 4 bases, with 10 bases between them. The CDR3 runs to 13 residues. The CDR3 bases are TGCGCCAGCAGCTCCTCGGACCTCTATGGCTACACCTTC. Amino acid sequence: CASSSSDLYGYTF.

The chain couples TRBV4-1 to TRBJ1-6; D is undetermined. This CDR3 contains 12 residues. With 2 bases removed from V and 7 bases from J, the gap between germline ends came to 3 bases. Germline V gene lookup returns CDR1 MGHRA and CDR2 YSYEKL. The CDR3 protein is CASSQINSPLHF. For the CDR3, the DNA is TGCGCCAGCAGCCAAATAAATTCACCCCTCCACTTT.

The rearrangement joins TRBV29-1 to TRBJ1-1; no clear D. Germline loops: CDR1 SQVTM, CDR2 ANQGSEA. The CDR3 covers 13 residues. The germline V and J ends were trimmed by 3 bases and 4 bases, with 12 bases remaining between them. CDR3 bases: TGCAGCGTTGATACTAATCCGGGCACTGAAGCTTTCTTT. Translating gives CSVDTNPGTEAFF.

V and J are TRBV19 and TRBJ1-2; D is unclear. This CDR3 spans 12 amino acids. The V end lost 2 bases, the J end lost 11 bases, and 12 bases lay between the germline ends. From germline, CDR1 is LNHDA and CDR2 SQIVND (reference sequence). The CDR3 DNA reads TGTGCCAGTAGTATATTCGACTCTCTTTACACCTTC. Translating gives CASSIFDSLYTF.

This chain connects TRBV5-1 to TRBJ1-1; TRBD1 is a possible D gene (5 bases). CDR1 and CDR2 (germline): SGHRS, YFSETQ. V shed 6 bases and J shed 4 bases, with 22 bases lying between them. The length of the CDR3 is 16 residues. The CDR3 loop is CASNTPRRGDPTEAFF. The CDR3 DNA is TGCGCCAGCAACACCCCACGCCGGGGCGATCCCACTGAAGCTTTCTTT.

The chain employs TRBV5-1 and TRBJ1-2, with D possibly being TRBD1 (6 bases). Trimming cost V 0 bases and J 5 bases, with 11 bases left between them. The germline V gene encodes CDR1 SGHRS and CDR2 YFSETQ. This CDR3 has 14 amino acids. In DNA form, the CDR3 reads TGCGCCAGCAGCTTGGCGGACAGCTTTTATGGCTACACCTTC. Translation: CASSLADSFYGYTF.

The V gene is TRBV28, the J gene TRBJ1-2; D remains unclear. Trimming shortened V by 8 bases and J by 7 bases, and 8 bases separated the two germline ends. The CDR3 is 10 residues long. Germline V lookup: CDR1 MDHEN, CDR2 SYDVKM. The CDR3 region has the DNA TGTGCCAGCTCTAATCGTGGCTACACCTTC. Its protein is CASSNRGYTF.

The chain links TRBV28 to TRBJ1-4; TRBD1 might be the D (5 bases). The CDR3 extends over 15 amino acids. Germline V gene lookup returns CDR1 MDHEN and CDR2 SYDVKM. Trimming stripped 1 base from V and 4 bases from J, with 10 bases between. The CDR3 is CASSLYDSLNEKLFF. DNA for the CDR3: TGTGCCAGCAGTTTATACGACAGCCTTAATGAAAAACTGTTTTTT.

The chain has TRBV7-9 and TRBJ2-1; tentative D call: TRBD1 (5 bases). The length of the CDR3 is 16 residues. Looked up from germline, CDR1 is SEHNR and CDR2 is FQNEAQ (reference sequence). V shed 1 base and J shed 3 bases, with 13 bases lying between them. The CDR3, as DNA: TGTGCCAGCAGCTTAGAGGGGCTAGTCGTCTACAATGAGCAGTTCTTC. Its translation is CASSLEGLVVYNEQFF. The variable domain in full, completed from reference TRBV7-9 and TRBJ2-1, reads DTGVSQNPRHKITKRGQNVTFRCDPISEHNRLYWYRQTLGQGPEFLTYFQNEAQLEKSRLLSDRFSAERPKGSFSTLEIQRTEQGDSAMYLCASSLEGLVVYNEQFFGPGTRLTVL.

The chain has TRBV4-1 and TRBJ2-1, with D perhaps TRBD1 (6 bases). The V gene lost 3 bases and the J gene lost 8 bases, with 20 bases spanning the gap. Germline loops: CDR1 MGHRA, CDR2 YSYEKL. The CDR3 length is 16 residues. The CDR3 protein is CASSQKTGTPVDEQFF. Written as DNA, the CDR3 is TGCGCCAGCAGCCAGAAGACTGGGACACCCGTCGATGAGCAGTTCTTC.

V and J are TRBV24-1 and TRBJ2-1, with TRBD2 matching over 11 bases. Germline CDR1 and CDR2: KGHDR and SFDVKD. This CDR3 has 16 amino acids. The V and J ends lost 0 bases and 8 bases, in that order; junction bases with no gene match: 5. The CDR3: CATSDLLAGGPDEQFF. The CDR3 DNA follows: TGTGCCACCAGTGATTTGCTAGCGGGGGGCCCAGATGAGCAGTTCTTC.

The chain joins TRBV25-1 to TRBJ2-3; D remains unclear. This CDR3 has 12 amino acids. In germline, CDR1 is MGHDK, CDR2 SYGVNS. The V end was cut by 9 bases, the J end by 4 bases, with 11 bases between. CDR3: CASSTSPDTQYF. The CDR3 DNA is TGTGCCAGTTCTACTTCTCCAGATACGCAGTATTTT.

The chain combines TRBV7-9 with TRBJ2-5, with a possible D match to TRBD1 (6 bases). The germline CDR1 and CDR2 sequences are SEHNR and FQNEAQ (reference sequence). V lost 8 bases to trimming and J lost 4 bases, with 17 bases between them. The CDR3 is made up of 14 amino acids. In DNA, the CDR3 is TGTGCCAGCGAGAGGACAGTTGGTGGAGAGACCCAGTACTTC. Translation gives CASERTVGGETQYF.

The chain is built from TRBV28 and TRBJ1-1; TRBD1 might be the D (5 bases). The CDR3 totals 11 residues. V was cut by 8 bases and J by 7 bases, with 11 bases left in between. Germline CDR1 MDHEN, CDR2 SYDVKM. The CDR3 DNA reads TGTGCCAGCGGAAACAGGCTTGAAGCTTTCTTT. Translation gives CASGNRLEAFF.

This clone was found a few times. The chain is built from TRBV7-9 and TRBJ1-1, with 7 bases fitting TRBD1. CDR3 length equals 13 residues. Trimming removed 5 bases from V and 4 bases from J; junction bases left unmatched: 4. In germline, CDR1 is SEHNR, CDR2 FQNEAQ (reference sequence). CDR3 protein: CASSKTGVTEAFF. The CDR3 nucleotides read TGTGCCAGCAGCAAAACAGGGGTCACTGAAGCTTTCTTT.

The chain recombines TRBV19 with TRBJ2-7; the D is unclear. Per germline, CDR1 LNHDA and CDR2 SQIVND (reference sequence). CDR3 length: 13 amino acids. V lost 3 bases to trimming and J lost 1 base, with 7 bases between them. CDR3 sequence: CASSMTQSYEQYF. CDR3 nucleotides: TGTGCCAGTAGTATGACGCAGTCCTACGAGCAGTACTTC.

The chain employs TRBV27 and TRBJ1-5; TRBD1 is a possible D gene (5 bases). V gave up 8 bases and J gave up 4 bases, with 24 bases separating them. This CDR3 is 17 amino acids long. Germline-derived CDR1 and CDR2 are MNHEY and SMNVEV (reference sequence). CDR3 in amino acids: CASATLGHEGPNQPQHF. In DNA form, the CDR3 reads TGTGCCAGCGCTACCCTCGGCCACGAGGGGCCAAATCAGCCCCAGCATTTT.

The chain carries TRBV7-2 and TRBJ2-2; 7 bases align to TRBD2. The CDR3 runs 17 residues. Trimming cost V 0 bases and J 1 base; bases outside gene matches: 5. The germline V gene has CDR1 SGHTA and CDR2 FQGNSA. For the CDR3, the DNA is TGTGCCAGCAGCTTAGCAAGCGGGGCCCTGAACACCGGGGAGCTGTTTTTT. This sequence encodes CASSLASGALNTGELFF.

The chain uses TRBV7-9 and TRBJ1-1; 7 positions agree with TRBD1. The CDR3 covers 14 residues. The V gene's germline CDR1 is SEHNR and CDR2 FQNEAQ (reference sequence). V shed 5 bases, J shed 6 bases, and the junction held 9 bases outside the gene matches. The CDR3 DNA sequence: TGTGCCAGCAGCCAGGGACAGTCCCGGGCTGAAGCTTTCTTT. Its protein product is CASSQGQSRAEAFF.